Listed here are 20 T cell receptor beta chains from one sample, sequenced in a study of memory CD4+ T cells and cytomegalovirus serostatus. Single viable CD3+CD4+CD8-CD45RO+ cells were sorted as the memory CD4+ T cells. Profiling relied on immunoSEQ multiplex PCR, and the TCRdb table lists in-frame clones only, not all of them. In the table there are about 75,000 clones, around 80% of which are singletons. The sequenced sample consisted of memory CD4+ T cells from blood. The receptors here all came from an adult in good health and CMV-seropositive.

The chain joins TRBV7-8 to TRBJ2-3; D possibly corresponds to TRBD2 (6 bases). The germline V gene encodes CDR1 SGHVS and CDR2 FQNEAQ. There are 14 residues in the CDR3. V gave up 5 bases and J gave up 5 bases, with 14 bases separating them. CDR3 region: CASSRLPREDTQYF. In DNA form, the CDR3 reads TGTGCCAGCAGCCGCCTCCCGCGGGAAGATACGCAGTATTTT.

V gene TRBV27 combines with J gene TRBJ2-2, with 7 bases that match TRBD2. The germline gives CDR1 MNHEY, CDR2 SMNVEV (reference sequence). This CDR3 has 18 amino acids. Unmatched junction bases numbered 14, after V lost 6 bases and J lost 1 base. The CDR3 sequence is CASSFSGSSPRNTGELFF. The DNA of the CDR3 is TGTGCCAGCAGCTTTAGCGGGTCCTCCCCTAGGAACACCGGGGAGCTGTTTTTT.

The chain uses TRBV11-3 and TRBJ2-5, with 7 bases that match TRBD1. The CDR3 is 15 residues long. Germline values: CDR1 SGHNT, CDR2 YENEEA. Trimming cost V 6 bases and J 4 bases; bases outside gene matches: 11. In nucleotides, the CDR3 is TGTGCCAGCAGAACGGGACAGTATCCGCGAGAGACCCAGTACTTC. Its protein is CASRTGQYPRETQYF.

The chain employs TRBV2 and TRBJ2-1, with 14 positions matching TRBD2. Trimming removed 5 bases from V and 15 bases from J; junction bases left unmatched: 9. Per the germline V gene, CDR1 is SNHLY and CDR2 is FYNNEI. The CDR3 has 14 residues. The CDR3 coding sequence is TGTGCCAGCAGTCCGGGACTAGCGGGAGTAGCATGGTTCTTC. Amino acids: CASSPGLAGVAWFF.

J is TRBJ1-2 and V is TRBV2; D uncertain. The length of the CDR3 is 13 residues. Germline values: CDR1 SNHLY, CDR2 FYNNEI. The V gene lost 4 bases and the J gene lost 1 base, with 7 bases spanning the gap. This chain's CDR3 is CASSVSHNYGYTF. CDR3 DNA sequence: TGTGCCAGCAGTGTTTCTCATAACTATGGCTACACCTTC. Drawing the rest from reference TRBV2 and TRBJ1-2, the complete variable domain is EPEVTQTPSHQVTQMGQEVILRCVPISNHLYFYWYRQILGQKVEFLVSFYNNEISEKSEIFDDQFSVERPDGSNFTLKIRSTKLEDSAMYFCASSVSHNYGYTFGSGTRLTVV.

The chain links TRBV7-2 to TRBJ2-7; TRBD2 matches at 7 bases. V lost 5 bases, J lost 4 bases, and 5 bases stayed unmatched. Germline-derived CDR1 and CDR2 are SGHTA and FQGNSA. The CDR3 extends over 13 amino acids. This CDR3 reads CASSPERDYEQYF. The DNA of the CDR3 is TGTGCCAGCAGCCCCGAGCGGGATTACGAGCAGTACTTC.

This sequence joins TRBV18 and TRBJ1-3; D not certain. The germline V gene encodes CDR1 KGHSH and CDR2 LQKENI. This CDR3 comprises 15 residues. V shed 5 bases and J shed 0 bases, with 11 bases lying between them. CDR3 sequence: CASSYGLGSGNTIYF. Written as DNA, the CDR3 is TGTGCCAGCTCATATGGACTCGGCTCTGGAAACACCATATATTTT.

The chain links TRBV10-1 to TRBJ2-5; tentatively, D is TRBD1 or TRBD2 (6 bases each). Germline lookup yields CDR1 WNHNN and CDR2 SYGVQD (reference sequence). The ends were cut back, 3 bases at V and 4 bases at J, with 9 bases in the middle. This CDR3 has 13 amino acids. DNA of the CDR3: TGCGCCAGCAGTGAAGGGGGGACAGAGACCCAGTACTTC. Translating gives CASSEGGTETQYF.

The chain combines TRBV21-1 with TRBJ1-2. TRBV21-1 is recorded as a pseudogene. This CDR3 is 15 amino acids long. The CDR3 coding sequence is TGTGCCAGCAGCAAAAGGAGACATCCAAACTATGGCTACACCTTC. Translated, it gives CASSKRRHPNYGYTF.

The chain is built from TRBV5-1 and TRBJ2-1; no definite D call. V lost 0 bases and J 0 bases, leaving 13 bases between the germline ends. This CDR3 spans 17 amino acids. From germline, CDR1 is SGHRS and CDR2 YFSETQ. In nucleotides, the CDR3 is TGCGCCAGCAGCTTGGTCAAGGGCCCTCACTCCTACAATGAGCAGTTCTTC. Translating it yields CASSLVKGPHSYNEQFF.

This chain links TRBV19 with TRBJ2-3, with D possibly being TRBD1 (5 bases). The germline V and J ends were trimmed by 5 bases and 2 bases, with 14 bases remaining between them. The germline gives CDR1 LNHDA, CDR2 SQIVND (reference sequence). This CDR3 is built from 15 residues. CDR3 sequence (DNA): TGTGCCAGTAGTCCTAGGGGATTTAACACAGATACGCAGTATTTT. Amino acid sequence: CASSPRGFNTDTQYF.

The chain couples TRBV15 to TRBJ1-2, with D possibly matching TRBD1 (5 bases). The CDR3 contains 15 residues. V was cut by 1 base and J by 4 bases, with 13 bases left in between. CDR1 and CDR2 (germline): LNHNV, YYDKDF (reference sequence). The CDR3, as DNA: TGTGCCACCAGCAGAGCGGGGCGTTTGGGCTATGGCTACACCTTC. This sequence encodes CATSRAGRLGYGYTF.

The gene calls are TRBV7-8 and TRBJ2-2; 11 bases map to TRBD2. The CDR3 loop spans 16 amino acids. V lost 5 bases and J lost 1; bases outside the gene matches: 3. Per the germline V gene, CDR1 is SGHVS and CDR2 is FQNEAQ. In nucleotides, the CDR3 is TGTGCCAGCAGCCTGACTAGCGGGGTGAACACCGGGGAGCTGTTTTTT. It translates to CASSLTSGVNTGELFF.

This clone has just a few counts. The V call is TRBV19, the J call TRBJ2-1, with D possibly being TRBD2 (5 bases). CDR1 and CDR2 (germline): LNHDA, SQIVND (reference sequence). The ends were cut back, 7 bases at V and 7 bases at J, with 14 bases in the middle. This CDR3 region has 13 residues. The CDR3 region is CASTSNHGNEQFF. The CDR3 DNA reads as TGTGCCAGTACTAGCAATCACGGGAATGAGCAGTTCTTC. Using reference TRBV19 and TRBJ2-1 for the parts outside the CDR3, the full variable domain is DGGITQSPKYLFRKEGQNVTLSCEQNLNHDAMYWYRQDPGQGLRLIYYSQIVNDFQKGDIAEGYSVSREKKESFPLTVTSAQKNPTAFYLCASTSNHGNEQFFGPGTRLTVL.

The chain recombines TRBV28 with TRBJ2-2; D is unclear. There are 12 residues in the CDR3. The germline gives CDR1 MDHEN, CDR2 SYDVKM. Trimming pared 7 bases from V and 2 bases from J, leaving 5 bases between. The CDR3 loop reads CASTRNTGELFF. DNA for the CDR3: TGTGCCAGCACGCGCAACACCGGGGAGCTGTTTTTT.

CDR3 sequence (DNA): TGCGCCAGCAGCTTGAACCGGGACAGGGATTACAATGAGCAGTTCTTC. Translation: CASSLNRDRDYNEQFF. This rearrangement joins TRBV5-1 to TRBJ2-1; 9 nucleotides line up with TRBD1. The CDR3 loop spans 16 amino acids. CDR1 and CDR2 from the germline V gene are SGHRS and YFSETQ. The V gene end was trimmed by 1 base and the J gene end by 4 bases; junction bases not matched to a gene: 6.

V is TRBV7-9 and J is TRBJ1-5; D is undetermined. Trimming cost V 1 base and J 5 bases, with 15 bases left between them. CDR3 length equals 16 residues. Looked up from germline, CDR1 is SEHNR and CDR2 is FQNEAQ (reference sequence). The CDR3: CASSLGRTKEDQPQHF. In nucleotides, the CDR3 is TGTGCCAGCAGCTTAGGCCGAACTAAGGAGGATCAGCCCCAGCATTTT.

The rearrangement joins TRBV5-6 to TRBJ2-7; 9 bases agree with TRBD1. This CDR3 has 15 amino acids. V lost 0 bases and J lost 3; bases outside the gene matches: 4. Germline values: CDR1 SGHDT, CDR2 YYEEEE. The CDR3 protein is CASSLGGQGSYEQYF. CDR3 DNA: TGTGCCAGCAGCTTGGGGGGACAGGGTAGCTACGAGCAGTACTTC.

The chain combines TRBV6-4 with TRBJ1-6; 7 bases align to TRBD1. This CDR3 has 14 amino acids. J gave up 7 bases and V 6 bases, and 6 bases lay outside the gene matches. The germline gives CDR1 MRHNA, CDR2 SNTAGT. The CDR3 DNA reads as TGTGCCAGCAGAACCGGGACAGTAAATTCACCCCTCCACTTT. Its translation is CASRTGTVNSPLHF.

A few counts support this clone. The chain recombines TRBV5-4 with TRBJ1-1; 11 bases align to TRBD1. With V trimmed by 7 bases and J by 5 bases, 4 bases remained unmatched. The V gene's germline CDR1 is SGHNT and CDR2 YYREEE (reference sequence). There are 13 residues in the CDR3. The CDR3 nucleotides are TGTGCCAGCGAGGGACAGGGGGGAACTGAAGCTTTCTTT. It yields the protein CASEGQGGTEAFF.